This T cell receptor beta chain was sequenced in a study of beta chain features in type 1 diabetes. General observations from the study: Patients' naive, central memory and Treg TCRB repertoires seemed closer to one another than those of healthy donors. Whether HLA type affects TCRB rearrangement stayed undetermined in the present work. TCRB CDR3 length was moderately but significantly reduced in all four CD4+ subsets of Type 1 diabetes patients.

In regard to this clone: Its specificity is not known.

In total, each donor contributed a single heparinised blood draw that averaged around 120 mL. A sort by CD45RO/CCR7/CD25/CD127/CD95/CD27 yielded CD4+ naive, central memory, regulatory and stem cell-like memory cells. Reverse transcribing all isolated RNA meant expressed TCRB transcripts were sequenced. Sequencing was performed with immunoSEQ multiplex PCR; in TCRdb, only in-frame clones are kept and a portion is missing. The repertoire holds about 160,000 clones, with approximately 7.8% as singletons. The source material was central memory CD4+ T cells from blood. This TCR derives from a woman aged 40 to 50 with type 1 diabetes.

As DNA, the CDR3 is TGTGCCAGCAGTCCCCGGACAGCAACAGATACGCAGTATTTT. Its protein is CASSPRTATDTQYF. This sequence joins TRBV27 and TRBJ2-3, with D possibly TRBD1 on 6 matching bases. The CDR3 has 14 amino acids. Germline lookup yields CDR1 MNHEY and CDR2 SMNVEV (reference sequence). V was cut by 5 bases and J by 3 bases, with 12 bases left in between.